The 27 T cell receptor beta chains reported below all come from one sample, sequenced in a study of Graves' ophthalmopathy and Graves' hyperthyroidism. Amplified TCR beta CDR3 regions were obtained using RNA transcripts as template. The first round was an RT-PCR with HTBI primers, and the second round was a multiplex PCR. MiXCR was run by TCRdb on the multiplex PCR reads, yielding one entry per CDR3 protein. The sample contains 600,000 to 700,000 distinct CDR3 sequences, approximately 39% of which appear only once. The sample was peripheral blood. Source of these receptors: an adult man with Graves' ophthalmopathy.

At least ten counts were recorded for this clonotype. The chain carries TRBV29-1 and TRBJ1-2, with D tentatively TRBD1 (5 bases). Germline CDR1 SQVTM, CDR2 ANQGSEA. V lost 4 bases and J lost 4, with 16 bases in between. This CDR3 is built from 14 residues. In DNA form, the CDR3 reads TGCAGCGTTGGGGGTCTGGGGCTGAGCTATGGCTACACCTTC. Residues: CSVGGLGLSYGYTF.

Turning to this clonotype: This may arise from a read error, as a much more abundant clone is one base away. This chain connects TRBV7-9 to TRBJ2-1; TRBD2 is a possible D gene (7 bases). The CDR3 sequence is 13 residues long. Trimming stripped 3 bases from V and 10 bases from J, with 13 bases between. CDR1 and CDR2 from the germline V gene are SEHNR and FQNEAQ (reference sequence). The CDR3 coding sequence is TGTGCCAGCAGCTTCGGGGGGCCCGGCGAGCAGTTCTTC. It translates to CASSFGGPGEQFF.

This clonotype was seen a few times. This chain joins TRBV6-1 and TRBJ2-5; a weak D match, TRBD1 (6 bases). The germline V gene encodes CDR1 MNHNS and CDR2 SASEGT. Trimming removed 4 bases at V and 2 bases at J, with 14 bases between. This CDR3 has 15 residues. The CDR3 DNA follows: TGTGCCAGCAGTGCTAGACAGGTCTCGCAAGAGACCCAGTACTTC. It translates to CASSARQVSQETQYF.

To note about this clonotype: A much larger clone differs from this one at a single base, so this may be a read error. This likely comes from a read error, as the CDR3 has no conserved phenylalanine or tryptophan at its end. The chain joins TRBV19 to TRBJ1-5; 7 nucleotides align to TRBD1. Germline assignment: CDR1 LNHDA and CDR2 SQIVND (reference sequence). Trimming took 3 bases from V and 3 from J; bases not matched to a gene: 8. The length of the CDR3 is 16 residues. CDR3 protein: CASSILTGTLNQPQHL. The CDR3 nucleotides read TGTGCCAGTAGTATTTTGACAGGGACCCTCAATCAGCCCCAGCATCTT.

This clonotype was observed at least ten times. J is TRBJ2-7 and V is TRBV12-3 or TRBV12-4, with 9 bases fitting TRBD1. V trimming: 6 bases; J trimming: 6 bases; junction bases outside the gene matches: 9. This CDR3 has 14 amino acids. CDR3 region: CASRMTGGFLEQYF. CDR3 bases: TGTGCCAGCAGGATGACAGGGGGATTCCTCGAGCAGTACTTC.

This clonotype was seen many times. The gene calls are TRBV10-3 and TRBJ1-1; D may be TRBD1 (5 bases). The V and J ends lost 4 bases and 7 bases respectively, with 10 bases between them. From germline, CDR1 is ENHRY and CDR2 SYGVKD. The CDR3 sequence is 12 residues long. CDR3 nucleotide sequence: TGTGCCATCAGTGGGAGGGGCAGTGAAGCTTTCTTT. Protein sequence: CAISGRGSEAFF.

The J gene is TRBJ1-5, the V gene TRBV6-6; D possibly corresponds to TRBD1 (5 bases). Germline lookup yields CDR1 MNHNY and CDR2 SVGAGI (reference sequence). V lost 2 bases to trimming and J lost 3 bases, with 14 bases between them. The CDR3 loop spans 16 amino acids. The CDR3 protein is CASSYGGADYNQPQHF. The CDR3 DNA reads as TGTGCCAGCAGTTACGGTGGGGCAGATTACAATCAGCCCCAGCATTTT.

The gene calls are TRBV7-6 and TRBJ2-7; 12 nucleotides match TRBD1. CDR1 is SGHVS, CDR2 FNYEAQ, per germline. Trimming removed 5 bases from V and 4 bases from J; junction bases left unmatched: 6. The CDR3 length is 15 residues. The CDR3 DNA reads as TGTGCCAGCAGCATGGGACAGGGGGCAAATTACGAGCAGTACTTC. It encodes CASSMGQGANYEQYF.

This chain connects TRBV19 to TRBJ2-7, with TRBD2 identical over 15 bases. The V gene end was trimmed by 6 bases and the J gene end by 1 base; junction bases not matched to a gene: 7. CDR1 is LNHDA and CDR2 is SQIVND in the germline V gene (reference sequence). The CDR3 has 17 residues. CDR3 nucleotides: TGTGCCAGTAGAGGGACTAGCGGGAGGTCTTTATCCTACGAGCAGTACTTC. As protein: CASRGTSGRSLSYEQYF. Full variable domain (remainder filled in from reference TRBV19 and TRBJ2-7): DGGITQSPKYLFRKEGQNVTLSCEQNLNHDAMYWYRQDPGQGLRLIYYSQIVNDFQKGDIAEGYSVSREKKESFPLTVTSAQKNPTAFYLCASRGTSGRSLSYEQYFGPGTRLTVT.

At least ten counts were recorded for this clonotype. The rearrangement joins TRBV20-1 to TRBJ1-1; TRBD1 agrees at 7 bases. Unmatched junction bases numbered 8, after V lost 3 bases and J lost 1 base. Germline V gene sequence: CDR1 DFQATT, CDR2 SNEGSKA (reference sequence). This CDR3 has 15 amino acids. CDR3 loop: CSASSPGGRNTEAFF. CDR3 DNA sequence: TGCAGTGCTAGTTCCCCAGGGGGGAGGAACACTGAAGCTTTCTTT.

V is TRBV7-2 and J is TRBJ2-7, with 11 nucleotides matching TRBD2. The CDR3 contains 16 residues. Germline V gene lookup returns CDR1 SGHTA and CDR2 FQGNSA. The V gene end was trimmed by 4 bases and the J gene end by 7 bases; junction bases not matched to a gene: 12. The CDR3 DNA sequence: TGTGCCAGCAGCTCGCAGGGTAGCGGGAGGGTGTGGGAGCAGTACTTC. Its protein is CASSSQGSGRVWEQYF.

The V gene is TRBV11-2, the J gene TRBJ2-7; 9 nucleotides match TRBD1. Germline V gene lookup returns CDR1 SGHAT and CDR2 FQNNGV. This CDR3 has 13 residues. After removal of 6 bases from V and 9 bases from J, the junction contained 9 bases not matched to a gene. The CDR3 nucleotides are TGTGCCAGCAGTTTAAACAGGGGGCTCGCGCAGTACTTC. The encoded protein is CASSLNRGLAQYF.

This clonotype was seen once. This rearrangement joins TRBV6-6 to TRBJ2-5, with 11 bases identical to TRBD1. This CDR3 is 17 amino acids long. Losses at the gene ends were 6 bases for V and 5 bases for J; bases not matched to a gene: 14. Germline CDR1 is MNHNY and CDR2 is SVGAGI (reference sequence). The CDR3 loop reads CASSPSGTGGVGETQYF. The CDR3 DNA reads TGTGCCAGCAGCCCCTCCGGGACAGGGGGAGTTGGCGAGACCCAGTACTTC.

This clonotype has at least ten counts. This chain uses TRBV5-1 with TRBJ2-7; D ambiguous. Germline lookup yields CDR1 SGHRS and CDR2 YFSETQ. The CDR3 sequence is 12 residues long. Trimming pared 2 bases from V and 3 bases from J, leaving 6 bases between. The CDR3 DNA follows: TGCGCCAGCAGCTTTGACGGCTACGAGCAGTACTTC. Encoded protein: CASSFDGYEQYF.

In its sample, this clonotype was seen many times. The J gene is TRBJ2-5, the V gene TRBV5-5; no clear D gene. V was shortened by 8 bases and J by 1 base, with 12 bases between the two germline ends. This CDR3 contains 13 residues. Germline lookup yields CDR1 SGHKS and CDR2 YYEKEE (reference sequence). Written as DNA, the CDR3 is TGTGCCAGTGCTCGGGCACCCCAAGAGACCCAGTACTTC. It codes for CASARAPQETQYF.

Remarks on this clonotype: A read error may produce the germline difference seen at one junction end. V gene TRBV29-1 combines with J gene TRBJ1-1; 8 nucleotides align to TRBD1. From germline, CDR1 is SQVTM and CDR2 ANQGSEA. The CDR3 loop spans 13 amino acids. The CDR3 sequence: CSVRTGINTKAFF. In nucleotides, the CDR3 is TGCAGCGTCCGGACAGGGATAAACACTAAAGCTTTCTTT. Full variable domain (missing parts from reference TRBV29-1 and TRBJ1-1): SAVISQKPSRDICQRGTSLTIQCQVDSQVTMMFWYRQQPGQSLTLIATANQGSEATYESGFVIDKFPISRPNLTFSTLTVSNMSPEDSSIYLCSVRTGINTKAFFGQGTRLTVV.

On this clonotype itself: At one end the junction does not follow the germline gene, possibly because of a read error. This chain connects TRBV7-3 to TRBJ2-2; D is uncertain. The germline CDR1 and CDR2 sequences are SGHTA and FQGTGA. CDR3 length: 13 amino acids. The CDR3 spells CASSQDRSGELFF. In DNA, the CDR3 is TGCGCCAGCAGCCAAGACCGTAGCGGGGAGCTGTTTTTT. Drawing the rest from reference TRBV7-3 and TRBJ2-2, the complete variable domain is GAGVSQTPSNKVTEKGKYVELRCDPISGHTALYWYRQSLGQGPEFLIYFQGTGAADDSGLPNDRFFAVRPEGSVSTLKIQRTERGDSAVYLCASSQDRSGELFFGEGSRLTVL.

The table lists this clonotype with a few counts. The genes are TRBV6-5 and TRBJ2-5; 7 bases align to TRBD2. The V gene's germline CDR1 is MNHEY and CDR2 SVGAGI. After removal of 5 bases from V and 7 bases from J, the junction contained 19 bases not matched to a gene. This CDR3 has 17 residues. CDR3 amino acids: CASSPPGRGSTPGTQYF. CDR3 bases: TGTGCCAGCAGTCCCCCAGGGCGGGGGTCCACCCCGGGGACCCAGTACTTC.

The chain carries TRBV2 and TRBJ2-5; D possibly corresponds to TRBD1 (5 bases). CDR1 and CDR2 from the germline V gene are SNHLY and FYNNEI. This CDR3 spans 14 amino acids. V lost 8 bases and J 1 base, leaving 14 bases between the germline ends. The chain's CDR3 is CASSPGNIQETQYF. As DNA, the CDR3 is TGTGCCAGCTCACCAGGGAACATCCAAGAGACCCAGTACTTC.

Note on this clonotype: This may come from a read error, since a much larger clone is one base off. This chain joins TRBV29-1 and TRBJ1-2; D unclear. The V gene lost 1 base and the J gene lost 6 bases, with 9 bases spanning the gap. The CDR3 has 12 residues. The germline V gene has CDR1 SQVTM and CDR2 ANQGSEA. CDR3 bases: TGCAGCGTTGAAGCCGTAAACCATGGCTACACCTTC. Protein sequence: CSVEAVNHGYTF.

The V gene is TRBV5-6, the J gene TRBJ2-2; no clear D gene. The length of the CDR3 is 16 residues. Germline values: CDR1 SGHDT, CDR2 YYEEEE. Trimming left V 1 base short and J 4 bases short, with 14 bases between. The CDR3, as DNA: TGTGCCAGCAGCTTGTGGGCGACTCAAGTCACCGGGGAGCTGTTTTTT. As protein: CASSLWATQVTGELFF.

V and J are TRBV4-3 and TRBJ2-6; TRBD2 matches 7 bases. The V segment lost 1 base and the J segment 3 bases; nucleotides outside the gene matches: 3. The germline V gene encodes CDR1 LGHNA and CDR2 YSLEER. This CDR3 has 16 residues. This CDR3 is CASSQASGDGANVLTF. The DNA for the CDR3 is TGCGCCAGCAGCCAAGCCAGCGGGGATGGGGCCAACGTCCTGACTTTC.

This clonotype came up a few times. The V and J genes are TRBV5-6 and TRBJ2-7; the D call may be TRBD1 or TRBD2 (5 bases each). Per germline, CDR1 SGHDT and CDR2 YYEEEE. CDR3 length: 15 amino acids. V dropped 4 bases and J dropped 1 base, with 15 bases sitting between them. In DNA form, the CDR3 reads TGTGCCAGCAGCAACCGGGACGGGTTTTCCTACGAGCAGTACTTC. This gives the protein CASSNRDGFSYEQYF.

This clonotype has a count of ten or more. The chain combines TRBV20-1 with TRBJ1-2; tentatively, D is TRBD1 (6 bases). Germline V gene data show CDR1 as DFQATT and CDR2 as SNEGSKA (reference sequence). The CDR3 is made up of 11 amino acids. Trimming shortened V by 8 bases and J by 3 bases, and 10 bases separated the two germline ends. The CDR3 spells CSLGGDYGYTF. In nucleotides, the CDR3 is TGCAGTCTCGGGGGCGACTATGGCTACACCTTC.

This clonotype was seen more than once but under ten times. The J gene is TRBJ2-5, the V gene TRBV4-1; D is unclear. The CDR3 is made up of 14 amino acids. Germline CDR1 MGHRA, CDR2 YSYEKL. Trimming pared 4 bases from V and 5 bases from J, leaving 14 bases between. CDR3 sequence: CASSLPRSAETQYF. CDR3 coding DNA: TGCGCCAGCAGCCTGCCCCGATCTGCGGAGACCCAGTACTTC.

This clonotype was picked up many times. This sequence joins TRBV7-9 and TRBJ1-6; the D is unclear. The V gene's germline CDR1 is SEHNR and CDR2 FQNEAQ (reference sequence). V was trimmed by 6 bases and J by 0 bases, leaving 12 bases between them. CDR3 length equals 16 residues. The CDR3 bases are TGTGCCAGCAGACGACATGCGAGCTCCTATAATTCACCCCTCCACTTT. Protein sequence: CASRRHASSYNSPLHF.

This clonotype was seen a handful of times. The V and J genes are TRBV6-6 and TRBJ1-1; D not certain. This CDR3 has 12 residues. The V end lost 0 bases, the J end lost 5 bases, and 4 bases lay between the germline ends. CDR1 and CDR2 (germline): MNHNY, SVGAGI (reference sequence). The CDR3 DNA reads as TGTGCCAGCAGTTACTCTCCTACTGAAGCTTTCTTT. Its translation: CASSYSPTEAFF.